This entry describes one T cell receptor (beta chain). Its antigen is unidentified. The sample originates from a study of cytomegalovirus exposure and HLA in healthy donors. General study findings and limits: Available immune exposure information covered CMV serostatus only. Sequencing likely generated an artifact that appeared as a cluster of highly shared sequence variants. Most subjects' HLA-A and HLA-B alleles were reportedly predicted from TCR beta sequences. Differences between HLA loci emerged in a later analysis of TCR association rates, with DRB1 most and HLA-C fewest.

CDR1 is SGHVS, CDR2 FQNEAQ, per germline. Trimming shortened V by 8 bases and J by 4 bases, and 11 bases separated the two germline ends. The CDR3 is 12 amino acids. It was with 60 Vbeta and 13 Jbeta primers that the PCR ran. Libraries were prepared by immunoSEQ multiplex PCR; TCRdb keeps only in-frame clonotypes and omits some of them. The table records 140,000 to 150,000 clones, around a tenth of them present only once. Sequenced input: PBMCs. The receptor comes from a male donor in good health and CMV-seronegative. This chain connects TRBV7-8 to TRBJ1-2; tentative D call: TRBD1 (6 bases). CDR3 in DNA: TGTGCCAGCGGGGGCCCCTTCTATGGCTACACCTTC. It codes for CASGGPFYGYTF.